This T cell receptor beta chain was sequenced during a study of regulatory T cells in long-lasting Graves disease. Study overall: The criterion for persistent Graves' disease was over 5 years of antithyroid drugs with positive TSH receptor antibodies. Findings of the study overall: With approximately 3,000 shared public clonotypes, persistent patients exceeded new patients, who shared roughly 920. The work looked only at peripheral blood and did not look at thyroid tissue.

This clonotype was counted between two and nine times. Its antigen is unidentified. Through Arm-PCR of CDR3 regions and iRepertoire HTBI primers, TCR beta libraries were built. TCRdb used MiXCR to reprocess the multiplex PCR reads, holding one entry per CDR3 protein. The sample lists 500,000 to 800,000 distinct CDR3 sequences, about 32% seen once, with about 40% in the top ten. The time point: persistent/refractory GD, antithyroid drugs over 5 years with positive TRAb. There was RNA extracted from PBMCs, and the TCR library was made from it. Germline CDR1 reads MNHNS; CDR2 reads SASEGT. This CDR3 has 14 amino acids. Trimming cost V 10 bases and J 0 bases, with 13 bases left between them.

The specimen was peripheral blood mononuclear cells (PBMCs), collected when the disease was refractory, from a patient treated with antithyroid drugs. The genes are TRBV6-1 and TRBJ1-5; D perhaps matches TRBD1 (5 bases). This receptor was taken from a female donor with Graves disease. CDR3 residues: CATIRVYSNQPQHF. CDR3 in DNA: TGTGCCACAATCAGGGTCTATAGCAATCAGCCCCAGCATTTT.